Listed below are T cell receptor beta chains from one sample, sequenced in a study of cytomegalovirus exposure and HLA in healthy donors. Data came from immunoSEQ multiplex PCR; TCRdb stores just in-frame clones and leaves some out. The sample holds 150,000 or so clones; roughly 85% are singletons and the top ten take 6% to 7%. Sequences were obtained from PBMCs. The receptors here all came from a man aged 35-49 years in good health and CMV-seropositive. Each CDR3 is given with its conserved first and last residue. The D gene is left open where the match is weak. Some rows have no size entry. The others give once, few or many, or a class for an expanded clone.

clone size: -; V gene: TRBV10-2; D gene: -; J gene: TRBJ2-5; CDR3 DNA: TGCGCCAGCAGACTACAGGGTGAAGAGACCCAGTACTTC; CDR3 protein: CASRLQGEETQYF
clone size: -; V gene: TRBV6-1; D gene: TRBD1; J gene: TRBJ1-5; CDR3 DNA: TGTGCCAGCAGTGGGGACAGGGGAAATCAGCCCCAGCATTTT; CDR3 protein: CASSGDRGNQPQHF
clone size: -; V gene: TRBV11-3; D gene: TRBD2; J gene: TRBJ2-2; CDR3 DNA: TGTGCCAGCAGCCTCGGAGGAGCGGGAGATGGGACCGGGGAGCTGTTTTTT; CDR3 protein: CASSLGGAGDGTGELFF
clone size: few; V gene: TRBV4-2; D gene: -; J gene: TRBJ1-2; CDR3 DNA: TGTGCCAGCAGCCAAGATCTCGGGACACTTAACTATGGCTACACCTTC; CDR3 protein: CASSQDLGTLNYGYTF
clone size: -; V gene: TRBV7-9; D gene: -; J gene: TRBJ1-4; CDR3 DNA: TGTGCCAGCAGCCGAGCCCAGGGGGAAAAACTGTTTTTT; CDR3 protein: CASSRAQGEKLFF
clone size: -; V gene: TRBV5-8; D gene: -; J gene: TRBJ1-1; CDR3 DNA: TGTGCCAGCAGTACGGTCGCAGGGGTCACTGAAGCTTTCTTT; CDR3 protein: CASSTVAGVTEAFF
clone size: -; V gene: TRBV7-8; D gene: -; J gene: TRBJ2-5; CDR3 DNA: TGTGCCAGCAGCCCGCGCGGGACCGGGGCCCAGTACTTC; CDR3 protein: CASSPRGTGAQYF
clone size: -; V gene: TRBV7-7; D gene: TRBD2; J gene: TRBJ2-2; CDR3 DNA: TGTGCCAGCAGCTTACTAGCGGGAGGGCCCGACACCGGGGAGCTGTTTTTT; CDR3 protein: CASSLLAGGPDTGELFF
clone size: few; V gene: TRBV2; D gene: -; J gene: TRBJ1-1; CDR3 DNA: TGTGCCAGCAGTGAGGAGTTAAACACTGAAGCTTTCTTT; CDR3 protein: CASSEELNTEAFF
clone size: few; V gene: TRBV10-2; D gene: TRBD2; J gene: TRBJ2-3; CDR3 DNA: TGCGCCAGCAGGATCGGGGGGAGCACAGATACGCAGTATTTT; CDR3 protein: CASRIGGSTDTQYF
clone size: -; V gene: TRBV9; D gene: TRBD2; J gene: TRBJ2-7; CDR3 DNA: TGTGCCAGCAGCCAGGAGGCGGGACTAGCTTTTGGGTACGAGCAGTACTTC; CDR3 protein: CASSQEAGLAFGYEQYF
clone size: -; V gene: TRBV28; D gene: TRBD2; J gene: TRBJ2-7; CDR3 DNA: TGTGCCAGCAGTTCGGGACTAGTCGGAAGCGAGCAGTACTTC; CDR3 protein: CASSSGLVGSEQYF
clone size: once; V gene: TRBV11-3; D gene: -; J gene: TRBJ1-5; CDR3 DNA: TGTGCCAGCTCGCAAGGGGACAATCAGCCCCAGCATTTT; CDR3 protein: CASSQGDNQPQHF
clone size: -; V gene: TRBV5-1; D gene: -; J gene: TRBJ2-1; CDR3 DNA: TGCGCCAGCAGCTTGGAGCGGAGCTCCTACAATGAGCAGTTCTTC; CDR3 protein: CASSLERSSYNEQFF
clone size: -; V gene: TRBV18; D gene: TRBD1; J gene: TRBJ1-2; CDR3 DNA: TGTGCCAGCTCACCCCTGACAGGGGGCACGACTAACTATGGCTACACCTTC; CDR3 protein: CASSPLTGGTTNYGYTF
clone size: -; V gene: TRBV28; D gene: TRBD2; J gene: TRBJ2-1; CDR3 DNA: TGTGCCAGCATCACCCAAGGGACTAGCGGGAGAGGCGAGCAGTTCTTC; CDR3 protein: CASITQGTSGRGEQFF
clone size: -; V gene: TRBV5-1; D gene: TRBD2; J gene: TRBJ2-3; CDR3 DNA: TGCGCCAGCAGCGCCCGGACTAGTTTGAGTCCAGATACGCAGTATTTT; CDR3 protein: CASSARTSLSPDTQYF
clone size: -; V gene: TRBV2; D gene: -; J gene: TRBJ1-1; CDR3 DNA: TGTGCCACCCGACTCTTGGACACTGAAGCTTTCTTT; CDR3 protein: CATRLLDTEAFF
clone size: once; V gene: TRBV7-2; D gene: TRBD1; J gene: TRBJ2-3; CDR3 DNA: TGTGCCAGCAGACGATGGACAGGGGGCCCAGATACGCAGTATTTT; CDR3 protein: CASRRWTGGPDTQYF
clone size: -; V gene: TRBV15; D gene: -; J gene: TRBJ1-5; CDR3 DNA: TGTGCCACCAGCAGAGCTTATAGCAATCAGCCCCAGCATTTT; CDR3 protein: CATSRAYSNQPQHF
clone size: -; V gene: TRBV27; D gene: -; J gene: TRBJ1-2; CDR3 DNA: TGTGCCAGCAGTTTAACAGGGCTCACTACATATGGCTACACCTTC; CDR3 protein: CASSLTGLTTYGYTF
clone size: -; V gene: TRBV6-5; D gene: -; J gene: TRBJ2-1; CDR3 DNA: TGTGCCAGCAGTTACATCGGGACACCGGCGGAGCAGTTCTTC; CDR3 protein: CASSYIGTPAEQFF
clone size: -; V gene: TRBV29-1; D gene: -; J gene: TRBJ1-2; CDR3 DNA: TGCAGCGTTGAGACAGAGAACTATGGCTACACCTTC; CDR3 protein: CSVETENYGYTF
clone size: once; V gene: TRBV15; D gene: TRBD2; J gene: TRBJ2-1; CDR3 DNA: TGTGCCACCAGTGCGGGAGGGAGGGATGAGCAGTTCTTC; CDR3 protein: CATSAGGRDEQFF
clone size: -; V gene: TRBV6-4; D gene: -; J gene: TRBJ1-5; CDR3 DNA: TGTGAACGGAATCTAAGGAGTACCAATCAGCCCCAGCATTTT; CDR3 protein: CERNLRSTNQPQHF
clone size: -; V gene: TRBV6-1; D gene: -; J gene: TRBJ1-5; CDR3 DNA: TGTGCCAGCAGTACGGCAGGACTGGGCAATCAGCCCCAGCATTTT; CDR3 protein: CASSTAGLGNQPQHF
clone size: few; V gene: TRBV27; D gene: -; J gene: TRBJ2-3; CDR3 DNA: TGTGCCAGCAGTTCTCGTCGGGGATATCATACGCAGTATTTT; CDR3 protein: CASSSRRGYHTQYF
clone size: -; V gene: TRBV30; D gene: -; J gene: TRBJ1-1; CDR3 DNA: TGTGCCTGGAAAAACTCCCCGGCGGACACTGAAGCTTTCTTT; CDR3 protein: CAWKNSPADTEAFF
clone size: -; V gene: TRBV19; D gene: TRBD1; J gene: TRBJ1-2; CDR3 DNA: TGTGCCAGTAGTATAGGGCCGGGACAGTACTATGGCTACACCTTC; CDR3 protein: CASSIGPGQYYGYTF
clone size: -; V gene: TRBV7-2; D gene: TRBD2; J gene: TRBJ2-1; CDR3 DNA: TGTGCCAGCAGCCGCAATAGCGGGAGGAGGATAGGTGAGCAGTTCTTC; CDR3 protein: CASSRNSGRRIGEQFF
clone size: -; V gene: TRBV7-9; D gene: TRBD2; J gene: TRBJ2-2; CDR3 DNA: TGTGCCAGCAGCTTAGGGGTTAGCGGGAGCTCGAACACCGGGGAGCTGTTTTTT; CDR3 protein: CASSLGVSGSSNTGELFF
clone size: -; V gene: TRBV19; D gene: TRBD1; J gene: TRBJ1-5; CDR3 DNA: TGTGCCAGTAGTAAAGGCAGGGGGAGACAGCCCCAGCATTTT; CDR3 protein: CASSKGRGRQPQHF
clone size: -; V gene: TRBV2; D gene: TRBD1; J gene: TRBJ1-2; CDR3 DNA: TGTGCCAGCAGGGTGCAAGGGACAGCTCCTTATGGCTACACCTTC; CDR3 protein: CASRVQGTAPYGYTF
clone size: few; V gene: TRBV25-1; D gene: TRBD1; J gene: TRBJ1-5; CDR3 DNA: TGTGCCAGCAGGGACGGGACAGGTGGGGGCGAGGAGCCCCAGCATTTT; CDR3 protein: CASRDGTGGGEEPQHF
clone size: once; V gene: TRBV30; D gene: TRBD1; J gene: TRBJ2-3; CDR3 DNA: TGTGCCCGACAGGGGGCGGCAGATACGCAGTATTTT; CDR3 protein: CARQGAADTQYF
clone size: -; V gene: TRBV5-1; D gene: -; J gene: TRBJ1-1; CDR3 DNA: TGCGCCAGCAGCTTGGTTTCAGGGGAAATCGTGAACACTGAAGCTTTCTTT; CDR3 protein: CASSLVSGEIVNTEAFF
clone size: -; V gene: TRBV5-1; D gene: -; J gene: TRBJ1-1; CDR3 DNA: TGCGCCAGCAGCTTGGTGTCAGGGAGGGAGGACACTGAAGCTTTCTTT; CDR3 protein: CASSLVSGREDTEAFF
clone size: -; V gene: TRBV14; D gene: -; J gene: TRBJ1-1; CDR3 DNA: TGTGCCAGCAGCCTCCCTAGCGCAGCTCATACTGAAGCTTTCTTT; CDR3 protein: CASSLPSAAHTEAFF
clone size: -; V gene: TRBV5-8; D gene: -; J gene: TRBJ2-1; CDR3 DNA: TGTGCCAGCAGACAGGGAAGCCCCTACAATGAGCAGCTCTTC; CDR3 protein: CASRQGSPYNEQLF
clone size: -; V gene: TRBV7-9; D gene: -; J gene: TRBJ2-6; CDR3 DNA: TGTGCCAGCAGCATGGGGGCCTCTGGGGCCAACGTCCTGACTTTC; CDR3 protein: CASSMGASGANVLTF
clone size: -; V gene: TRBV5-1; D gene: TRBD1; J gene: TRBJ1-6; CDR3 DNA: TGCGCCAGCAGCTTGGTAGGAGGGGGCAGTTCACCCCTCCACTTT; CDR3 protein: CASSLVGGGSSPLHF
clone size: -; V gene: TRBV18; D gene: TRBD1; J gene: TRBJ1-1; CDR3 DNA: TGTGCCAGCTCACGGGACAGGAACACTGAAGCTTTCTTT; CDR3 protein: CASSRDRNTEAFF
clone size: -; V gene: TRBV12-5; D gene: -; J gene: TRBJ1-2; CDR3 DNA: TGTGCTAGTGGTTTGCTTACATATGGCTACACCTTC; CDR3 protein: CASGLLTYGYTF
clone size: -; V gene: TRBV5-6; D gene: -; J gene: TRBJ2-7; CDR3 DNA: TGTGCCAGCGAGCCCAACCGAGGGGGCTACGAGCAGTACTTC; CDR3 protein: CASEPNRGGYEQYF
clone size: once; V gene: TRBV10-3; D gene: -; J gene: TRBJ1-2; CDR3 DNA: TGTGCCATCAGTGAGTCTTGGGGGGGCGATGGCTACACCTTC; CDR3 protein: CAISESWGGDGYTF